This T cell receptor (beta chain) was obtained from a study of T cell repertoires in cytomegalovirus infection. Study background: It was recently identified HLA-C-restricted and well-studied HLA-B-restricted CMV epitopes that the study used. Both CMV infection and a matching HLA type were indicated by public TCR beta signatures. Whole-study findings and limits: The ex vivo response was dominated by HLA-C-restricted CMV-specific TCR beta clonotypes.

Trimming removed 6 bases from V and 6 bases from J; junction bases left unmatched: 12. The CDR3 sequence is 15 residues long. Germline values: CDR1 ENHRY, CDR2 SYGVKD. MiXCR was run by TCRdb on the reads, yielding one entry per CDR3 protein. The sample lists 200,000 to 250,000 distinct CDR3 sequences, 30% to 45% occurring once. This clonotype has more than one count but fewer than ten. Its specificity is unknown. This sequence joins TRBV10-3 and TRBJ2-7; 9 nucleotides line up with TRBD1. Sequencing was performed on CD8+ T cells from cultured PBMCs, taken from culture after CMV antigen stimulation. This sequence was found in a human donor in good health (CMV status not recorded). Some clones in this sample may be carry-over from other donors' samples. CDR3 residues: CAIRIQGAEGREQYF. The CDR3 DNA sequence: TGTGCCATCAGAATACAGGGGGCGGAGGGTCGCGAGCAGTACTTC.